The following is a T cell receptor (beta chain) sequence with its context. Libraries were prepared by immunoSEQ multiplex PCR; TCRdb keeps only in-frame clonotypes and omits some of them. This sample yields some 720,000 clones, of which 88% are seen a single time; about 0.01% belongs to the top ten. The entry originates in a study of shared T cell receptors in the human thymus. This CDR3 region has 13 residues. The germline V gene encodes CDR1 MGHDK and CDR2 SYGVNS. The V segment lost 8 bases and the J segment 5 bases; nucleotides outside the gene matches: 7. This sample was shared with a second study, whose subject was human thymus T cells. Per that paper: Thymic tissue was derived from resections collected during corrective heart surgery. V and J gene usage appeared biased in thymic and blood repertoires. Highly overlapping thymic repertoires among unrelated individuals were reported in related research.

The sample consisted of thymocytes. This receptor was taken from a boy in the first two years of life with a congenital heart defect. The J gene is TRBJ2-7, the V gene TRBV25-1, with 9 bases matching TRBD1. The chain's CDR3 is CASVPWDRDEQYF. The CDR3 nucleotides are TGTGCCAGCGTGCCCTGGGACAGGGACGAGCAGTACTTC.